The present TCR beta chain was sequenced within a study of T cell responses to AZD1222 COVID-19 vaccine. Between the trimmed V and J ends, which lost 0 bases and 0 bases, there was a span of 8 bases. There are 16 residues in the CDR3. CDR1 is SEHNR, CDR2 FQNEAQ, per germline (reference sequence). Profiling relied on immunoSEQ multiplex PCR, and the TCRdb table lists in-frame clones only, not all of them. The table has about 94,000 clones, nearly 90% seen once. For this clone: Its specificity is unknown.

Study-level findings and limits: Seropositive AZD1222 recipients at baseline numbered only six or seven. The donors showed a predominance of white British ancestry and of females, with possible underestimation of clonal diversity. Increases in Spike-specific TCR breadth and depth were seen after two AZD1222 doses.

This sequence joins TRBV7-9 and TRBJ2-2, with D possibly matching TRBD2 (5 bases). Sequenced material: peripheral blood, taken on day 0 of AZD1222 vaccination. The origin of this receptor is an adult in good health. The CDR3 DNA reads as TGTGCCAGCAGCTTAGCCCGGGGTGCGAACACCGGGGAGCTGTTTTTT. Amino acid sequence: CASSLARGANTGELFF.